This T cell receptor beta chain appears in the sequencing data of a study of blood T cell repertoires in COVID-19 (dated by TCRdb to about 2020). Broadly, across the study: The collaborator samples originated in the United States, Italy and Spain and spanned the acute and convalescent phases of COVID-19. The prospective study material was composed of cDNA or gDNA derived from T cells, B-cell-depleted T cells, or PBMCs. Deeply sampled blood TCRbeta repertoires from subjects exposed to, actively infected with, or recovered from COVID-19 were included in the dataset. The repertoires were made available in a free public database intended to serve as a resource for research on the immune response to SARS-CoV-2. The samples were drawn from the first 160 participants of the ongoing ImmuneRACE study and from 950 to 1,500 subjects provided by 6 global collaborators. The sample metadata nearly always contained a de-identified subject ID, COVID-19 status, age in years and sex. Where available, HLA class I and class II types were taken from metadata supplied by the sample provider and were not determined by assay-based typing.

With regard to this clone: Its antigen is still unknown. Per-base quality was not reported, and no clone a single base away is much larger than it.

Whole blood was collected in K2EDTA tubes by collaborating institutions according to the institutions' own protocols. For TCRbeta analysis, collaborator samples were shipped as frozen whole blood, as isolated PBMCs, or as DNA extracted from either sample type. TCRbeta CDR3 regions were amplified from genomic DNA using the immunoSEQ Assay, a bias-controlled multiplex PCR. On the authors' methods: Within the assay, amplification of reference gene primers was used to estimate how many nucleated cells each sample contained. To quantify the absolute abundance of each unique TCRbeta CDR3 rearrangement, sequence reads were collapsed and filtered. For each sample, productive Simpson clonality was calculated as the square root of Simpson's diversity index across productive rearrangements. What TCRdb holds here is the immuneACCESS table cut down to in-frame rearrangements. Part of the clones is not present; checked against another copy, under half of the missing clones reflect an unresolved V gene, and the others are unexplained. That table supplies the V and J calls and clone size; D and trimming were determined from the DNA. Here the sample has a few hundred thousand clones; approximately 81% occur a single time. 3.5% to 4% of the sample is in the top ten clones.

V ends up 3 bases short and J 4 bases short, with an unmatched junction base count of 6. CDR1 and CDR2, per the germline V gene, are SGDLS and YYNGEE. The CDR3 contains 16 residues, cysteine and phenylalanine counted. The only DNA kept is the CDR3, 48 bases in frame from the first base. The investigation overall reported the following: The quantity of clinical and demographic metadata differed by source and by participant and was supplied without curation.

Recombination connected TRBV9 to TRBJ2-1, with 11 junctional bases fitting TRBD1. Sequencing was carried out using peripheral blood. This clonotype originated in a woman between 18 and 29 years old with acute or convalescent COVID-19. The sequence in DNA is TGTGCCAGCAGCGGTACCTGGGACAGGGGGTACAATGAGCAGTTCTTC. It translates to CASSGTWDRGYNEQFF.